The rows below give T cell receptor beta chains drawn from one sample of a study of T cell changes during pregnancy in multiple sclerosis. The method was immunoSEQ multiplex PCR; TCRdb's version includes in-frame clones alone and lacks a portion of them. The sample carries 130,000 or so clones, 80% to 95% recorded once. Source: peripheral blood, taken before pregnancy. Receptor source: a female donor with multiple sclerosis, enrolled in a pregnancy study. The CDR3 runs from the conserved cysteine through the conserved F or W. Fields, in order: V gene, CDR3 length, J gene, D gene, clone size, CDR3 DNA, CDR3 protein. A D gene is named only where the DNA matches it firmly. The size field is filled for only some rows; it gives once, few, many or a size class.

TRBV7-9	14	TRBJ2-5	-	-	TGTGCCAGCAGCCCCGCCTTCACGGGGGAGACCCAGTACTTC	CASSPAFTGETQYF
TRBV30	12	TRBJ2-5	-	-	TGTGCCTGGAGGTCGGACGGGGTCCCCGGTCACTTC	CAWRSDGVPGHF
TRBV19	15	TRBJ1-2	TRBD1	-	TGTGCCAGTAGTATCTTGGTGGGACAGAACTATGGCTACACCTTC	CASSILVGQNYGYTF
TRBV27	12	TRBJ2-7	TRBD2	-	TGTTTCACTAGCGGGAGCTCCTACGAGCAGTACTTC	CFTSGSSYEQYF
TRBV4-1	17	TRBJ2-7	-	-	TGCGCCAGCAGCCAAGATACGAGAGTGGGGCAGATCTACGAGCAGTACTTC	CASSQDTRVGQIYEQYF
TRBV6-1	11	TRBJ2-7	-	-	TGTGCCACCCTAATAGCCTACGAGCAGTACTTC	CATLIAYEQYF
TRBV6-1	13	TRBJ2-7	-	-	TGTGCCAGCAGTGGCACAGGAGAGAGGGAGCAGTACTTC	CASSGTGEREQYF
TRBV15	16	TRBJ2-1	TRBD2	once	TGTGCCACCAGCAGAGATAAACTAGCGGGAGGGCATGAGCAGTTCTTC	CATSRDKLAGGHEQFF
TRBV7-9	14	TRBJ2-1	-	-	TGTGCCAGCAGCTTAACGGCGGGTTACAATGAGCAGTTCTTC	CASSLTAGYNEQFF
TRBV27	16	TRBJ2-7	TRBD2	-	TGTGCCAGCAGTTCTGGGACTACCGCATATACCTACGAGCAGTACTTC	CASSSGTTAYTYEQYF
TRBV18	13	TRBJ2-1	-	-	TGTGCCAACTCACCACCAGGGGGGGATGAGCAGTTCTTC	CANSPPGGDEQFF
TRBV7-3	14	TRBJ1-2	-	-	TGTGCCAGCAGCTTAGGTCCCAGCGACTATGGCTACACCTTC	CASSLGPSDYGYTF
TRBV6-1	14	TRBJ1-5	-	-	TGTGCCAGCAGTGGGACCCAGGGATTTCAGCCCCAGCATTTT	CASSGTQGFQPQHF
TRBV19	15	TRBJ1-1	-	-	TGTGCCAGTAGTATTTTAGGAGTTATGAACACTGAAGCTTTCTTT	CASSILGVMNTEAFF
TRBV19	15	TRBJ1-2	TRBD1	-	TGTGCCAGTAGTGACACCGGGACAGGGGGCTTTGGCTACACCTTC	CASSDTGTGGFGYTF
TRBV7-3	13	TRBJ2-2	-	-	TGTGCCAGCAGCCGAAGCTTCACCGGGGAGCTGTTTTTT	CASSRSFTGELFF
TRBV14	16	TRBJ1-1	TRBD1	once	TGTGCCAGCAGCCAGGACAGGGGGCGGTGGGACACTGAAGCTTTCTTT	CASSQDRGRWDTEAFF
TRBV2	14	TRBJ1-2	-	-	TGTGCCAGCAGTGGAACCGGGACAAGATATGGCTACACCTTC	CASSGTGTRYGYTF
TRBV29-1	13	TRBJ2-2	-	-	TGCAGCGTCCCAGCGGAGGGCGGCGGGGAGCTGTTTTTT	CSVPAEGGGELFF
TRBV11-2	15	TRBJ2-1	-	-	TGTGCCAGCAGCCATTACAGGGAATGGAGCAATGAGCAGTTCTTC	CASSHYREWSNEQFF
TRBV5-1	17	TRBJ2-3	TRBD1	-	TGCGCCAGCAGCTCCGGGCAGCTAGGGGGCGCGACAGATACGCAGTATTTT	CASSSGQLGGATDTQYF
TRBV7-9	12	TRBJ2-7	-	-	TGTGCCAGCAGTCCAACAGGGTACGAGCAGTACTTC	CASSPTGYEQYF
TRBV14	12	TRBJ1-3	-	-	TGTGCCAGCAGCCCTACGGGGAACACCATATATTTT	CASSPTGNTIYF
TRBV5-1	14	TRBJ2-2	-	-	TGCGCCAGCAGCTTGGCGGGTGACACCGGGGAGCTGTTTTTT	CASSLAGDTGELFF
TRBV6-1	12	TRBJ1-6	-	-	TGTGCCAGCAGTCCCGGTAATTCACCCCTCCACTTT	CASSPGNSPLHF